The sample holds one count of the clone carrying this T cell receptor beta chain. The record originates from a study of T cell responses to AZD1222 COVID-19 vaccine. Generated by immunoSEQ multiplex PCR, the TCRdb table keeps only in-frame clones and is missing some. In the table there are about 91,000 clones, approximately 90% of which are singletons. The CDR3 spans 15 residues. The germline V gene encodes CDR1 SGHNT and CDR2 YYREEE (reference sequence). The V gene end was trimmed by 0 bases and the J gene end by 6 bases; junction bases not matched to a gene: 6. The receptor comes from an adult who received the AZD1222 COVID-19 vaccine. Here the sequenced sample was peripheral blood, taken 28 days after the second AZD1222 dose. The chain uses TRBV5-4 and TRBJ2-1; TRBD2 matches 7 bases. The CDR3 spells CASSLEAGRANEQFF. CDR3 sequence (DNA): TGTGCCAGCAGCTTGGAAGCGGGGCGGGCCAATGAGCAGTTCTTC. Based on the CDR3 plus reference TRBV5-4 and TRBJ2-1, the full variable domain is ETGVTQSPTHLIKTRGQQVTLRCSSQSGHNTVSWYQQALGQGPQFIFQYYREEENGRGNFPPRFSGLQFPNYSSELNVNALELDDSALYLCASSLEAGRANEQFFGPGTRLTVL.